This is a list of T cell receptor beta chains from one sample in a study of T cell responses to AZD1222 COVID-19 vaccine. Data came from immunoSEQ multiplex PCR; TCRdb stores just in-frame clones and leaves some out. This table holds 110,000 or so clones, about 89% found once. This sample comprised peripheral blood, obtained 28 days after the second AZD1222 dose. The receptors come from an adult who received the AZD1222 COVID-19 vaccine. CDR3s include the opening cysteine and the closing phenylalanine or tryptophan. Fields, in order: J gene, clone size, V gene, D gene, CDR3 DNA, CDR3 protein. The D gene is left open where the match is weak. The size of a clone is reported for some rows only, either as once, few or many, or as a class for expanded clones.

TRBJ1-1 | NA | TRBV5-8 | TRBD1 | TGTGCCAGCAGCCCAGACAGGGGTCCGAGTGAAGCTTTCTTT | CASSPDRGPSEAFF
TRBJ2-5 | NA | TRBV6-5 | TRBD1 | TGTGCCAGCTTCTCCTGGACAGGGAGTCAAGAGACCCAGTACTTC | CASFSWTGSQETQYF
TRBJ2-3 | once | TRBV7-8 | TRBD1 | TGTGCCAGCAGCTTTATCGGCAGGGGGCAAGATACGCAGTATTTT | CASSFIGRGQDTQYF
TRBJ2-7 | NA | TRBV19 | NA | TGTGCCAGTAGTATAGTTGGCATTTCCTACGAGCAGTACTTC | CASSIVGISYEQYF
TRBJ2-7 | NA | TRBV3-1/TRBV3-2 | TRBD2 | TGTGCCAGCAGCCAAGAAGCGGGGTCCGAGCAGTACTTC | CASSQEAGSEQYF
TRBJ2-3 | NA | TRBV20-1 | TRBD2 | TGCAGTGCTAGTGTACTAGCGGTGGACTCTAGCACAGATACGCAGTATTTT | CSASVLAVDSSTDTQYF
TRBJ2-1 | NA | TRBV11-2 | NA | TGTGCCAGCAGCCCGTGGACAGTCGGTAATGAGCAGTTCTTC | CASSPWTVGNEQFF
TRBJ2-1 | NA | TRBV7-8 | TRBD1 | TGTGCCAGCAGCAAACGCTGGGACAGGGGGCAAGGAAAGCCCCAGTTCTTC | CASSKRWDRGQGKPQFF
TRBJ2-5 | NA | TRBV24-1 | TRBD2 | TGTGCCACCAGTGAACCGGGACTAGCGGGAGAGGAGACCCAGTACTTC | CATSEPGLAGEETQYF
TRBJ1-2 | NA | TRBV7-9 | NA | TGTGCCAGCAGCTTAGTACGTGGCGGCTACACCTTC | CASSLVRGGYTF
TRBJ1-2 | NA | TRBV9 | NA | TGTGCCAGCAGCGTAGCTTTAGGGGGAAAGAGCTATGGCTACACCTTC | CASSVALGGKSYGYTF
TRBJ2-7 | NA | TRBV6-5 | NA | TGTGCCAGCAGTTACGGGGACGGCCTAGTAGAGCAGTACTTC | CASSYGDGLVEQYF
TRBJ1-2 | NA | TRBV12-3/TRBV12-4 | NA | TGTGCCAGCAGCCCCAGGGGCTACTATGGCTACACCTTC | CASSPRGYYGYTF
TRBJ2-2 | NA | TRBV10-3 | TRBD2 | TGTGCCATCAGTGACCCTCCGGGACTAGCGGGCACCGGGGAGCTGTTTTTT | CAISDPPGLAGTGELFF
TRBJ1-3 | NA | TRBV5-6 | NA | TGTGCCAGCAGCTTGACGGGTGCCAGCTCTGGAAACACCATATATTTT | CASSLTGASSGNTIYF
TRBJ1-5 | NA | TRBV19 | NA | TGTGCCAGTATCGCCTGTGAGGATTTGGGACCGAGCAATCAGCCCCAGCATTTT | CASIACEDLGPSNQPQHF
TRBJ2-5 | NA | TRBV11-3 | NA | TGTGCCAGCAGCTTATATGGGACCCGAGAGACCCAGTACTTC | CASSLYGTRETQYF
TRBJ2-7 | NA | TRBV2 | NA | TGTGCCAGCAGTGAGTCCGGGGTCGAGCAGTACTTC | CASSESGVEQYF
TRBJ2-7 | NA | TRBV5-4 | NA | TGTGCCAGCCGAGCTTGGGCAGACGGTACCTACGAGCAGTACTTC | CASRAWADGTYEQYF
TRBJ2-2 | NA | TRBV6-5 | NA | TGTGCCAGCAGCCGGGAAACCCTGAGCACCGGGGAGCTGTTTTTT | CASSRETLSTGELFF
TRBJ2-5 | NA | TRBV19 | TRBD1 | TGTGCCAGTAGGAGGACAGGGGGCAATCAAGAGACCCAGTACTTC | CASRRTGGNQETQYF
TRBJ2-7 | NA | TRBV11-2 | TRBD2 | TGTGCCAGCAGCTTAGGGACTAGCGGGGCCTACGAGCAGTACTTC | CASSLGTSGAYEQYF
TRBJ1-5 | NA | TRBV6-6 | TRBD1 | TGTGCCAGCAGCCGCGGGGACAGCTACAATCAGCCCCAGCATTTT | CASSRGDSYNQPQHF
TRBJ1-2 | NA | TRBV28 | TRBD1 | TGTGCCAGCAATCCCCGCGAGGGGGCGCAAGGCTATGGCTACACCTTC | CASNPREGAQGYGYTF
TRBJ1-5 | NA | TRBV12-3/TRBV12-4 | NA | TGTGCCAGCAGTTCAAGAAAGAGTCAGCCCCAGCATTTT | CASSSRKSQPQHF
TRBJ1-1 | NA | TRBV30 | NA | TGTGCCTGGAGTACGGGGGTGAACACTGAAGCTTTCTTT | CAWSTGVNTEAFF
TRBJ1-1 | NA | TRBV19 | NA | TGTGCCAGTAGCAAGGAGGGAGGGAACACTGAAGCTTTCTTT | CASSKEGGNTEAFF
TRBJ2-7 | NA | TRBV4-1 | NA | TGCGCCAGCAGCCAAAATCTGGGGGCGTACGAGCAGTACTTC | CASSQNLGAYEQYF